The clone carrying this TCR beta chain was detected ten times or more. This sample is drawn from a study of T-cell reconstitution after alpha-beta-depleted transplantation in children. Unique molecular identifiers were incorporated during preparation of the TCRbeta library. TCRdb re-called the PCR reads with MiXCR, one entry per CDR3 protein. The sample comprises tens of thousands of distinct CDR3 sequences, around 4.7% of which are singletons, and approximately 20% rests with the top ten. The CDR3 is made up of 16 amino acids. V was clipped by 3 bases and J by 5 bases; unmatched bases: 5. CDR1 SGHTA and CDR2 FQGNSA come from the germline V gene.

Material: PBMCs, mostly from graft donor cells, obtained 180 days after TCRalphabeta/CD19-depleted stem cell transplant. J is TRBJ2-2 and V is TRBV7-2; 11 bases are shared with TRBD2. The sequence derives from a boy under two years old who had a stem cell transplant for acute myeloid leukemia, so the T cells may come from the graft donor. The CDR3 nucleotides read TGTGCCAGCAGCTTTACTAGCGGGGGAGCGACCGGGGAGCTGTTTTTT. This sequence encodes CASSFTSGGATGELFF.